The clone carrying this T cell receptor beta chain was counted at least ten times. These data come from a study of T-cell reconstitution after alpha-beta-depleted transplantation in children. Preparation of the TCRbeta library used unique molecular identifiers. TCRdb called the PCR reads again in MiXCR, with one record for every CDR3 protein. This table has around 670,000 distinct CDR3 sequences, 13% appearing once. Sample: PBMCs, taken before TCRalphabeta/CD19-depleted stem cell transplant. The TCR originated in a girl aged 2-15 years with congenital amegakaryocytic thrombocytopenia, due to receive a stem cell transplant.

The CDR3 DNA is TGTGCCAGCAGCGTAGCCGTGGTAGCGGCCCGGTTTAAAGAGACCCAGTACTTC. Translated, it gives CASSVAVVAARFKETQYF. The chain uses TRBV9 and TRBJ2-5; maybe TRBD2 (6 bases). The CDR3 has 18 residues. V was shortened by 0 bases and J by 3 bases, with 21 bases between the two germline ends. Germline CDR1 and CDR2: SGDLS and YYNGEE.